This TCR beta chain was recovered during a study of cytomegalovirus exposure and HLA in healthy donors. V was pared by 6 bases and J by 3 bases, with 15 bases between. CDR3 size: 15 residues. Germline lookup yields CDR1 MNHNS and CDR2 SASEGT. About this clone: Its antigen remains unidentified.

The study's findings and limits: Rare sequences made up most TCRs, while some public TCRs were found in many donors.

Profiling relied on immunoSEQ multiplex PCR, and the TCRdb table lists in-frame clones only, not all of them. In the table there are roughly 56,000 clones, over 75% of which are singletons. Sequencing input: PBMCs. The chain combines TRBV6-1 with TRBJ2-1, with D possibly being TRBD2 (6 bases). This TCR derives from a woman in her thirties in good health and CMV-seronegative. The CDR3 nucleotides are TGTGCCAGCAGAGCGGACCAGGGAGGCTACAATGAGCAGTTCTTC. It is translated as CASRADQGGYNEQFF.